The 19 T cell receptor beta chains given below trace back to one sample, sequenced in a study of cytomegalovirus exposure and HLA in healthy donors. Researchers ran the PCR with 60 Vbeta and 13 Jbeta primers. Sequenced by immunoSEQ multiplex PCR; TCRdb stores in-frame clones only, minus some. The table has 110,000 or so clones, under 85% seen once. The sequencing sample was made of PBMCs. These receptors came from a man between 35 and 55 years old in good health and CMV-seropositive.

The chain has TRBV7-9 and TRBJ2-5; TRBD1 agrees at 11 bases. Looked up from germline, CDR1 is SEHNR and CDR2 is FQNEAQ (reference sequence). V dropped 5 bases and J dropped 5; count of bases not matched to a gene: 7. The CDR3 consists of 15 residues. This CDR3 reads CASSQGQGAGETQYF. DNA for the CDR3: TGTGCCAGCAGCCAAGGACAGGGGGCAGGGGAGACCCAGTACTTC.

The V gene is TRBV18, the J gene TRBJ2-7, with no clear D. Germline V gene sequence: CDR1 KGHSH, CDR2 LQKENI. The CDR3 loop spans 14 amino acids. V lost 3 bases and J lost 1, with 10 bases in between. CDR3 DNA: TGTGCCAGCTCACCGTCGCAGTTTTCCTACGAGCAGTACTTC. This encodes CASSPSQFSYEQYF.

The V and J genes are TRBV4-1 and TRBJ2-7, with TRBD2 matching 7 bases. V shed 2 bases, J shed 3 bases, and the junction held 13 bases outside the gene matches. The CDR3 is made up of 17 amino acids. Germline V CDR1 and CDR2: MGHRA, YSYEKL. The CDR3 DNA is TGCGCCAGCAGCCAAAAATTGGGGGGGGAAGGGTTCTACGAGCAGTACTTC. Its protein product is CASSQKLGGEGFYEQYF.

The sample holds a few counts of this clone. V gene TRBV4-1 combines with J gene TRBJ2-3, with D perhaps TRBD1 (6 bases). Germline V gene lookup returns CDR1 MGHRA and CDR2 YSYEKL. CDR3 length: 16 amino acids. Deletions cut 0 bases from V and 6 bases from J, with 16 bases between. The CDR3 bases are TGCGCCAGCAGCCAAGATAGGGTGGTGGGGGCGGATACGCAGTATTTT. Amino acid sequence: CASSQDRVVGADTQYF.

The CDR3 loop is CASSLRDRGYEQYF. The DNA of the CDR3 is TGTGCCAGCAGCTTGAGGGACAGGGGCTACGAGCAGTACTTC. This sequence joins TRBV5-8 and TRBJ2-7; 10 bases agree with TRBD1. V shed 1 base and J 3 bases; nucleotides not matched to a gene: 1. The CDR3 is made up of 14 amino acids. From germline, CDR1 is SGHTS and CDR2 YDEGEE.

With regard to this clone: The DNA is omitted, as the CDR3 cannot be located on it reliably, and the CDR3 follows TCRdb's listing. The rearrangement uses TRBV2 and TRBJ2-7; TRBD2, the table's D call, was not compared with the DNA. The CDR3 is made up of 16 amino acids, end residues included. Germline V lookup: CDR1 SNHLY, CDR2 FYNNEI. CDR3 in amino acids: CASILGTSGPGYEQYF.

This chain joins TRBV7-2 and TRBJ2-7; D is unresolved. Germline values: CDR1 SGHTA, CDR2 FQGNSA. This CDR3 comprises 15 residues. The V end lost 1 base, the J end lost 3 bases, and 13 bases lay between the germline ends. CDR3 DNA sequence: TGTGCCAGCAGCTTAGACCAGGCAACCTTCTACGAGCAGTACTTC. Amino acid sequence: CASSLDQATFYEQYF.

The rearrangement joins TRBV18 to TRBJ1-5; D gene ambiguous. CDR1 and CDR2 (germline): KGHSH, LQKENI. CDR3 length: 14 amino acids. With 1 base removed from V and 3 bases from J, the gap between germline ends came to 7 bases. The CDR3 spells CASSPLPVNQPQHF. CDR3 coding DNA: TGTGCCAGCTCACCACTGCCAGTCAATCAGCCCCAGCATTTT.

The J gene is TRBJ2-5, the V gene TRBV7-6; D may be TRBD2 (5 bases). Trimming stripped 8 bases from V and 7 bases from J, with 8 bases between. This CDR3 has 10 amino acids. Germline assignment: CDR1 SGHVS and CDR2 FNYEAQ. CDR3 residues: CASSSGTQYF. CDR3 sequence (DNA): TGTGCCAGCTCCAGCGGGACCCAGTACTTC. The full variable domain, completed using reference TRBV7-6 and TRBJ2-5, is GAGVSQSPRYKVTKRGQDVALRCDPISGHVSLYWYRQALGQGPEFLTYFNYEAQQDKSGLPNDRFSAERPEGSISTLTIQRTEQRDSAMYRCASSSGTQYFGPGTRLLVL.

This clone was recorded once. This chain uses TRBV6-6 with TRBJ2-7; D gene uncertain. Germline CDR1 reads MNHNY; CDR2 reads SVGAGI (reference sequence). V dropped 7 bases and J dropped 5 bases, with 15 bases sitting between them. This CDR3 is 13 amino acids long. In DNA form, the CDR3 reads TGTGCCAGCAAAGCATCGGTAACCGACGAGCAGTACTTC. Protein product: CASKASVTDEQYF.

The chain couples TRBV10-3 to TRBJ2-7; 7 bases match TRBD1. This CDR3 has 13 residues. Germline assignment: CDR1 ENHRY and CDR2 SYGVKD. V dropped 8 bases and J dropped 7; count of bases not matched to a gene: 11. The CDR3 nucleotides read TGTGCCATCCGGGGACAGAGCGAGACGGAGCAGTACTTC. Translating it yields CAIRGQSETEQYF.

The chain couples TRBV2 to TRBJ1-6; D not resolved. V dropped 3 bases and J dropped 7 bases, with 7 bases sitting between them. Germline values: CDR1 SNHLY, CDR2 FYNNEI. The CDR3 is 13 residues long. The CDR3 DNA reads TGTGCCAGCAGTGACGAACAGAATTCACCCCTCCACTTT. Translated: CASSDEQNSPLHF. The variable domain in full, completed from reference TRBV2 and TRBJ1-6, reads EPEVTQTPSHQVTQMGQEVILRCVPISNHLYFYWYRQILGQKVEFLVSFYNNEISEKSEIFDDQFSVERPDGSNFTLKIRSTKLEDSAMYFCASSDEQNSPLHFGNGTRLTVT.

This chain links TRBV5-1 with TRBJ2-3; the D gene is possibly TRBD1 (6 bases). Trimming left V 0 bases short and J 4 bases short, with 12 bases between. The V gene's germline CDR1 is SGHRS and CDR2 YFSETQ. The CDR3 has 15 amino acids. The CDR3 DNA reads TGCGCCAGCAGCTTGGGAGGGGGACGTCCAGATACGCAGTATTTT. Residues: CASSLGGGRPDTQYF.

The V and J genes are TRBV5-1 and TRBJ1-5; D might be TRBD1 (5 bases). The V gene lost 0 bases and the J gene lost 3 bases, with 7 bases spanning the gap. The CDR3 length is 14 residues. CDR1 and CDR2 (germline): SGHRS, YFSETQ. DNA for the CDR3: TGCGCCAGCAGCTTGGGACAGACCAATCAGCCCCAGCATTTT. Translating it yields CASSLGQTNQPQHF.

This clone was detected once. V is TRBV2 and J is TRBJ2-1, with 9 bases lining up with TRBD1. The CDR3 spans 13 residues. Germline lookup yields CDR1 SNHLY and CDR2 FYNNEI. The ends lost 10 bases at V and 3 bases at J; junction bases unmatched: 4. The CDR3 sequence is CANSGQGYNEQFF. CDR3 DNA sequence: TGTGCCAACTCGGGACAGGGCTACAATGAGCAGTTCTTC.

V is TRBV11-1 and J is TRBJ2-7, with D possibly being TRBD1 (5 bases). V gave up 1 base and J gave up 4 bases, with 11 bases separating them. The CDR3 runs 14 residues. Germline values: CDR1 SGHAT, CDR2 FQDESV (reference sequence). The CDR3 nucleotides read TGTGCCAGCAGCTTAGGGGGCGTCGATTACGAGCAGTACTTC. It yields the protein CASSLGGVDYEQYF.

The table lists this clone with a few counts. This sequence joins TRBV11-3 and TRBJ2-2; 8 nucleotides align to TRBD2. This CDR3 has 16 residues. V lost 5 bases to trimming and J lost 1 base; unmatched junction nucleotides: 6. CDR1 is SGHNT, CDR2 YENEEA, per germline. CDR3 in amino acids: CASSARLARNTGELFF. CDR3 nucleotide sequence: TGTGCCAGCAGCGCAAGACTAGCGAGGAACACCGGGGAGCTGTTTTTT.

DNA of the CDR3: TGTGCCAGCAGCTCTCCCGGTCCGGAAGAGACCCAGTACTTC. Translating it yields CASSSPGPEETQYF. The chain carries TRBV5-4 and TRBJ2-5; D gene unclear. CDR3 length: 14 amino acids. Deletions cut 3 bases from V and 3 bases from J, with 12 bases between. Germline CDR1 SGHNT, CDR2 YYREEE (reference sequence). Full variable domain (rest looked up from reference TRBV5-4 and TRBJ2-5): ETGVTQSPTHLIKTRGQQVTLRCSSQSGHNTVSWYQQALGQGPQFIFQYYREEENGRGNFPPRFSGLQFPNYSSELNVNALELDDSALYLCASSSPGPEETQYFGPGTRLLVL.

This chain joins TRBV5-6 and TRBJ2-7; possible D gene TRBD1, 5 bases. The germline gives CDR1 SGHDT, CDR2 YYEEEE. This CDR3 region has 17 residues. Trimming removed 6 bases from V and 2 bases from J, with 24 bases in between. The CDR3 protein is CASIRWGQTRSTYEQYF. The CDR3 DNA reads TGTGCCAGCATCAGATGGGGCCAGACGAGGAGTACCTACGAGCAGTACTTC.